The 29 T cell receptor beta chains given below trace back to one sample, sequenced in a study of T cell responses to AZD1222 COVID-19 vaccine. TCRdb's copy holds only in-frame clones and misses some; the assay was immunoSEQ multiplex PCR. The data contain approximately 120,000 clones, about 89% of them seen just once; the ten biggest clones take up roughly 4.5%. This material consisted of peripheral blood, taken 28 days after the second AZD1222 dose. The receptor source for this set is an adult who received the AZD1222 COVID-19 vaccine.

The J gene is TRBJ1-1, the V gene TRBV6-2 or TRBV6-3; unclear D gene. The CDR3 is 13 amino acids. Per germline, CDR1 MNHEY and CDR2 SVGEGT. With 6 bases removed from V and 3 bases from J, the gap between germline ends came to 11 bases. CDR3 coding DNA: TGTGCCAGCAGCCCACGGGGAGACACTGAAGCTTTCTTT. It specifies CASSPRGDTEAFF.

This chain joins TRBV6-5 and TRBJ1-5; D is perhaps TRBD1 (5 bases). Trimming stripped 4 bases from V and 1 base from J, with 8 bases between. Germline assignment: CDR1 MNHEY and CDR2 SVGAGI. There are 14 residues in the CDR3. The CDR3 bases are TGTGCCAGCAGTTTAGGGGCGAGCAATCAGCCCCAGCATTTT. Amino acid sequence: CASSLGASNQPQHF.

The chain uses TRBV19 and TRBJ2-1; 7 bases fit TRBD1. Germline V CDR1 and CDR2: LNHDA, SQIVND (reference sequence). CDR3 length: 13 residues. J was trimmed by 2 bases and V by 9 bases; bases with no gene match: 4. The CDR3 protein is CASGTEAYNEQFF. CDR3 nucleotide sequence: TGTGCCAGCGGGACAGAGGCCTACAATGAGCAGTTCTTC.

To note about this clone: Other nucleotide sequences in the sample specify the same CDR3. V usage is TRBV20-1 and J usage is TRBJ2-5; no clear D. Trimming shortened V by 6 bases and J by 4 bases, and 3 bases separated the two germline ends. CDR1 DFQATT and CDR2 SNEGSKA come from the germline V gene (reference sequence). The CDR3 is 9 amino acids. CDR3 protein: CSARETQYF. CDR3 in DNA: TGCAGTGCCCGAGAGACCCAGTACTTC.

The CDR3 here is CASSAPYYNEQFF. The CDR3, as DNA: TGTGCCAGCAGCGCGCCTTATTACAATGAGCAGTTCTTC. This chain uses TRBV9 with TRBJ2-1, with D unresolved. Germline V gives CDR1 SGDLS, CDR2 YYNGEE. CDR3 length equals 13 residues. Trimming left V 3 bases short and J 4 bases short, with 8 bases between.

V is TRBV27 and J is TRBJ2-7; perhaps TRBD1 as D (6 bases). The germline CDR1 and CDR2 sequences are MNHEY and SMNVEV (reference sequence). CDR3 size: 13 residues. With 6 bases removed from V and 2 bases from J, the gap between germline ends came to 11 bases. The CDR3 protein is CASSRDTAYEQYF. The CDR3 nucleotides are TGTGCCAGCAGCCGGGACACAGCCTACGAGCAGTACTTC.

V and J are TRBV30 and TRBJ1-5, with 8 bases aligning to TRBD1. Germline CDR1 and CDR2: GTSNPN and SVGIG (reference sequence). Trimming cost V 0 bases and J 0 bases; bases outside gene matches: 10. The CDR3 has 18 residues. CDR3 sequence (DNA): TGTGCCTGGAGTGTACGGACAGGGAGCTTCTATAGCAATCAGCCCCAGCATTTT. Encoded protein: CAWSVRTGSFYSNQPQHF.

V is TRBV4-3 and J is TRBJ2-1; the D is unclear. Deletions cut 4 bases from V and 7 bases from J, with 11 bases between. The germline CDR1 and CDR2 sequences are LGHNA and YSLEER. CDR3 length: 13 amino acids. The CDR3 region is CASSLLGPNEQFF. In DNA, the CDR3 is TGCGCCAGCAGCCTCTTAGGGCCAAATGAGCAGTTCTTC.

This clone was picked up one time. The rearrangement joins TRBV5-1 to TRBJ2-3; 7 bases map to TRBD1. There are 16 residues in the CDR3. Germline trimming cut 4 bases from V and 2 bases from J; bases unmatched to any gene: 10. Germline V gene data show CDR1 as SGHRS and CDR2 as YFSETQ. The CDR3 bases are TGCGCCAGCAGCCCTCAAAGACAGGGAACCACAGATACGCAGTATTTT. This sequence encodes CASSPQRQGTTDTQYF.

V usage is TRBV10-1 and J usage is TRBJ1-6; D might be TRBD1 (5 bases). Trimming removed 6 bases at V and 3 bases at J, with 9 bases between. CDR3 length: 14 residues. CDR1 and CDR2 from the germline V gene are WNHNN and SYGVQD (reference sequence). The DNA for the CDR3 is TGCGCCAGCAGCTCCACAGGCTATAATTCACCCCTCCACTTT. This gives the protein CASSSTGYNSPLHF.

The CDR3 coding sequence is TGTGCCAGCGCACGGTCGGAGGAGCAGTACTTC. Encoded protein: CASARSEEQYF. The chain joins TRBV6-5 to TRBJ2-7; no clear D. The V gene lost 8 bases and the J gene lost 7 bases, with 12 bases spanning the gap. The CDR3 length is 11 residues. Germline lookup yields CDR1 MNHEY and CDR2 SVGAGI.

The V gene is TRBV9, the J gene TRBJ2-7, with D perhaps TRBD2 (5 bases). Deletions cut 0 bases from V and 4 bases from J, with 11 bases between. This CDR3 spans 14 amino acids. Looked up from germline, CDR1 is SGDLS and CDR2 is YYNGEE. Here the CDR3 DNA reads TGTGCCAGCAGCGTAGAGGTAACTAGTTACGAGCAGTACTTC. Translating gives CASSVEVTSYEQYF.

The chain is built from TRBV7-8 and TRBJ2-7; D may be TRBD2 (6 bases). V shed 7 bases and J shed 3 bases, with 13 bases lying between them. There are 13 residues in the CDR3. CDR1 is SGHVS and CDR2 is FQNEAQ in the germline V gene. The CDR3 region is CASKGRGGYEQYF. CDR3 nucleotide sequence: TGTGCCAGCAAGGGAAGGGGAGGCTACGAGCAGTACTTC.

The chain uses TRBV19 and TRBJ1-2; 10 bases are shared with TRBD1. The CDR3 has 13 amino acids. Germline-derived CDR1 and CDR2 are LNHDA and SQIVND (reference sequence). V lost 4 bases, J lost 7 bases, and 3 bases stayed unmatched. CDR3 DNA sequence: TGTGCCAGTAGTACGACAGGGGGCCTTGGCTACACCTTC. Translated: CASSTTGGLGYTF.

The V and J genes are TRBV12-3 or TRBV12-4 and TRBJ1-5, with D uncertain. Deletions cut 6 bases from V and 7 bases from J, with 13 bases between. CDR3 length equals 13 residues. The CDR3, as DNA: TGTGCCAGCAGCCCGAGCATCGAGCAGCCCCAGCATTTT. The encoded protein is CASSPSIEQPQHF.

This clone was detected only a few times. V and J are TRBV4-1 and TRBJ1-5; tentatively, D is TRBD1 (6 bases). The V and J ends lost 6 bases and 4 bases respectively, with 16 bases between them. The germline V gene has CDR1 MGHRA and CDR2 YSYEKL. The CDR3 runs 15 residues. The CDR3 DNA sequence: TGCGCCAGCAGTTATCGACAGGAACCTAATCAGCCCCAGCATTTT. Translated, it gives CASSYRQEPNQPQHF.

The chain uses TRBV7-2 and TRBJ1-5; TRBD1 might be the D (5 bases). Germline V gene lookup returns CDR1 SGHTA and CDR2 FQGNSA. Trimming took 4 bases from V and 0 from J, leaving 16 bases between them. The CDR3 runs 17 residues. The CDR3 DNA follows: TGTGCCAGCAGCTCCGGGACGCAACTATATAGCAATCAGCCCCAGCATTTT. Its translation is CASSSGTQLYSNQPQHF.

The rearrangement uses TRBV4-1 and TRBJ1-2; D remains ambiguous. CDR1 MGHRA and CDR2 YSYEKL come from the germline V gene. V lost 0 bases to trimming and J lost 4 bases, with 15 bases between them. The CDR3 extends over 16 amino acids. CDR3 DNA: TGCGCCAGCAGCCAAGAACCGAGGGCAGGAATCTATGGCTACACCTTC. Protein sequence: CASSQEPRAGIYGYTF.

The chain joins TRBV6-4 to TRBJ2-3, with 10 bases that match TRBD2. CDR3 length: 15 amino acids. V dropped 6 bases and J dropped 4; count of bases not matched to a gene: 7. Germline V gene sequence: CDR1 MRHNA, CDR2 SNTAGT. CDR3 nucleotide sequence: TGTGCCAGCAGAATTATTAGCGGGAGGTCAGATACGCAGTATTTT. Residues: CASRIISGRSDTQYF.

V gene TRBV6-5 combines with J gene TRBJ1-1; D unresolved. The CDR3 is 12 amino acids. The V gene lost 8 bases and the J gene lost 6 bases, with 13 bases spanning the gap. CDR1 and CDR2 (germline): MNHEY, SVGAGI. The CDR3 coding sequence is TGTGCCAGCCTAGGCGTAAGGGCTGAAGCTTTCTTT. Encoded protein: CASLGVRAEAFF.

The chain has TRBV3-1 (or the pseudogene TRBV3-2) and TRBJ1-1; 9 bases fit TRBD1. This CDR3 is 16 amino acids long. V lost 6 bases, J lost 7 bases, and 15 bases stayed unmatched. The germline V gene has CDR1 LGHDT and CDR2 YNNKEL (reference sequence). CDR3 DNA: TGTGCCAGCAGTCGTACAACCCTACAGGGGGCCGGTGAAGCTTTCTTT. It yields the protein CASSRTTLQGAGEAFF.

The chain recombines TRBV9 with TRBJ1-4; D perhaps matches TRBD1 (5 bases). The CDR3 is 14 residues long. The V gene lost 0 bases and the J gene lost 8 bases, with 11 bases spanning the gap. CDR1 and CDR2 from the germline V gene are SGDLS and YYNGEE. This chain's CDR3 is CASSVGQGREKLFF. In nucleotides, the CDR3 is TGTGCCAGCAGCGTAGGGCAGGGTCGCGAAAAACTGTTTTTT.

The gene calls are TRBV6-1 and TRBJ1-5; tentative D call: TRBD1 (5 bases). V shed 2 bases and J shed 9 bases, with 11 bases lying between them. The CDR3 runs to 13 residues. Germline V CDR1 and CDR2: MNHNS, SASEGT. The CDR3 DNA reads TGTGCCAGCAGTGAATGGGACGGATCGCCCCAGCATTTT. This translates into CASSEWDGSPQHF.

This clone was detected only once. This chain joins TRBV28 and TRBJ2-2, with D unclear. CDR1 and CDR2 (germline): MDHEN, SYDVKM. This CDR3 spans 14 amino acids. The V end was cut by 6 bases, the J end by 5 bases, with 13 bases between. Written as DNA, the CDR3 is TGTGCCAGCAGGGAAGGGAAAAGTACCGGGGAGCTGTTTTTT. This encodes CASREGKSTGELFF. The full variable domain, rest sourced from reference TRBV28 and TRBJ2-2, is DVKVTQSSRYLVKRTGEKVFLECVQDMDHENMFWYRQDPGLGLRLIYFSYDVKMKEKGDIPEGYSVSREKKERFSLILESASTNQTSMYLCASREGKSTGELFFGEGSRLTVL.

This chain connects TRBV5-6 to TRBJ2-7; TRBD2 agrees at 8 bases. The V segment lost 2 bases and the J segment 2 bases; nucleotides outside the gene matches: 3. The length of the CDR3 is 14 residues. CDR1 SGHDT and CDR2 YYEEEE come from the germline V gene. Here the CDR3 reads CASSFPGLAYEQYF. For the CDR3, the DNA is TGTGCCAGCAGCTTCCCGGGACTAGCCTACGAGCAGTACTTC. The full variable domain, with the rest looked up from reference TRBV5-6 and TRBJ2-7, is DAGVTQSPTHLIKTRGQQVTLRCSPKSGHDTVSWYQQALGQGPQFIFQYYEEEERQRGNFPDRFSGHQFPNYSSELNVNALLLGDSALYLCASSFPGLAYEQYFGPGTRLTVT.

This clone was seen a handful of times. The rearrangement uses TRBV2 and TRBJ1-2; a weak D match, TRBD1 (6 bases). The germline gives CDR1 SNHLY, CDR2 FYNNEI. The CDR3 is 13 residues long. Trimming removed 3 bases at V and 3 bases at J, with 8 bases between. The CDR3 spells CASSEPGDYGYTF. CDR3 coding DNA: TGTGCCAGCAGTGAGCCAGGGGACTATGGCTACACCTTC. Complete variable domain (other parts from reference TRBV2 and TRBJ1-2): EPEVTQTPSHQVTQMGQEVILRCVPISNHLYFYWYRQILGQKVEFLVSFYNNEISEKSEIFDDQFSVERPDGSNFTLKIRSTKLEDSAMYFCASSEPGDYGYTFGSGTRLTVV.

The chain uses TRBV4-2 and TRBJ2-1, with D possibly matching TRBD2 (6 bases). The germline gives CDR1 LGHNA, CDR2 YNFKEQ. Trimming took off 1 base at V and 2 bases at J, with 12 bases between the two ends. This CDR3 has 16 residues. The CDR3 nucleotides are TGTGCCAGCAGCCAAGTTACGGAGGGCCCCTACAATGAGCAGTTCTTC. Residues: CASSQVTEGPYNEQFF.

The rearrangement uses TRBV5-6 and TRBJ1-1; perhaps TRBD1 as D (5 bases). The germline CDR1 and CDR2 sequences are SGHDT and YYEEEE. This CDR3 comprises 16 residues. V lost 4 bases to trimming and J lost 2 bases, with 18 bases between them. The CDR3 loop reads CASSTVTQGINTEAFF. The CDR3 bases are TGTGCCAGCAGCACCGTAACTCAGGGTATCAACACTGAAGCTTTCTTT.

CDR3 region: CASSRTVSSLNTEAFF. DNA for the CDR3: TGTGCCAGCAGCCGGACAGTTTCTTCTTTGAACACTGAAGCTTTCTTT. The chain employs TRBV7-3 and TRBJ1-1, with a weak D call TRBD1 (6 bases). From germline, CDR1 is SGHTA and CDR2 FQGTGA. The V end was cut by 5 bases, the J end by 0 bases, with 16 bases between. The CDR3 runs 16 residues.